This T cell receptor beta chain was recovered during a study of neurological immune-mediated disorders. Germline V gene sequence: CDR1 ENHRY, CDR2 SYGVKD. V shed 4 bases and J 1 base; nucleotides not matched to a gene: 0. The CDR3 is 14 amino acids. This clonotype was recorded at least ten times. The authors made cDNA by 5'RACE with 10-nucleotide random UMIs. TCRdb processed the 5' RACE reads anew with MiXCR; each CDR3 protein has one entry. Of around 28,000 distinct CDR3 sequences listed, about 2.6% are singletons. Sequencing input: PBMCs. The rearrangement joins TRBV10-3 to TRBJ1-1; 10 bases match TRBD1. The receptor was derived from a woman aged 45-59 years with multiple sclerosis. CDR3 region: CAISGDRGNTEAFF. The CDR3, as DNA: TGTGCCATCAGTGGGGACAGGGGGAACACTGAAGCTTTCTTT.